The following is a TCR beta chain sequence with its context. This CDR3 region has 14 residues. Trimming removed 1 base from V and 5 bases from J, with 11 bases in between. Looked up from germline, CDR1 is MGHRA and CDR2 is YSYEKL. The data were produced by immunoSEQ multiplex PCR, yet TCRdb's version contains in-frame clones alone and is incomplete. The sample carries about 39,000 clones, about 93% recorded once. The data derive from a study of monozygotic twins with cystic fibrosis. The TCR originated in a boy aged 2-9 years with cystic fibrosis. V and J are TRBV4-1 and TRBJ2-5; no reliable D call. The specimen sequenced was blood. CDR3 bases: TGCGCCAGCAGCCAAGTGATGTTGGGGGAGACCCAGTACTTC. Translated, it gives CASSQVMLGETQYF.